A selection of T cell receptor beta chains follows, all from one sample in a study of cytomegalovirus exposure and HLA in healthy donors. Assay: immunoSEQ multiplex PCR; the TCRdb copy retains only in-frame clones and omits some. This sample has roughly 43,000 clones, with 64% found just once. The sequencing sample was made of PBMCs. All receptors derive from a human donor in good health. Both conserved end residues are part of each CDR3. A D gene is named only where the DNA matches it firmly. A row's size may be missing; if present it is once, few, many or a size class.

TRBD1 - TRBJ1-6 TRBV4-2 CASSQQSTGEDSPLHF TGTGCCAGCAGCCAACAATCCACAGGGGAGGATTCACCCCTCCACTTT
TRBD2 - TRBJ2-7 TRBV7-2 CASSTIAGGPLIEQYF TGTGCCAGCAGCACAATAGCGGGGGGGCCACTGATCGAGCAGTACTTC
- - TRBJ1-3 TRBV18 CASSTGSSGNTIYF TGTGCCAGCTCGACAGGATCCTCTGGAAACACCATATATTTT
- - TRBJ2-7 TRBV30 CAWSGWQAYEQYF TGTGCCTGGAGTGGTTGGCAGGCCTACGAGCAGTACTTC
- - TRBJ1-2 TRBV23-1 CASSHSRGVTPGYGYTF TGCGCCAGCAGTCATTCTAGGGGCGTCACCCCGGGCTATGGCTACACCTTC
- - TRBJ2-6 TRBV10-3 CAISESRAGANVLIF TGTGCCATCAGTGAGTCTAGGGCTGGGGCCAACGTCCTGATTTTC
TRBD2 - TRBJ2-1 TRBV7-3 CASSGGGGYEQFF TGTGCCAGCTCTGGCGGGGGGGGATATGAGCAGTTCTTC
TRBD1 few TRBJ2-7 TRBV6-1 CASSGWDRGRNEQYF TGTGCCAGCAGTGGTTGGGACAGGGGGAGGAACGAGCAGTACTTC
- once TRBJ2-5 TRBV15 CATSRDQGETQYF TGTGCCACCAGCAGAGATCAGGGGGAGACCCAGTACTTC
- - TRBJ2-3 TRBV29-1 CSVAPADTQYF TGCAGCGTTGCCCCGGCAGATACGCAGTATTTT
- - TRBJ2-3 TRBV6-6 CASSYSSRITDTQYF TGTGCCAGCAGTTACTCGTCGCGTATCACAGATACGCAGTATTTT
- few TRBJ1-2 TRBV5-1 CASSDSIGVVTGYGYTF TGCGCCAGCAGCGATTCCATAGGGGTGGTGACGGGCTATGGCTACACCTTC
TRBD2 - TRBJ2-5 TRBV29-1 CSVTSGGNQETQYF TGCAGCGTAACTAGCGGGGGGAACCAAGAGACCCAGTACTTC
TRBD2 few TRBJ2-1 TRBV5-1 CASSFQRGSGNEQFF TGCGCCAGCAGCTTCCAGCGGGGCTCAGGGAATGAGCAGTTCTTC
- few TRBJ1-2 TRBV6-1 CASSEAGWRAEGYTF TGTGCCAGCAGTGAAGCAGGGTGGAGGGCGGAAGGCTACACCTTC
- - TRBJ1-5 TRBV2 CASKGQTNQPQHF TGTGCCAGCAAGGGGCAGACCAATCAGCCCCAGCATTTT
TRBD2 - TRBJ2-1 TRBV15 CATSGGLARNNEQFF TGTGCCACCAGCGGCGGACTAGCGAGGAACAATGAGCAGTTCTTC
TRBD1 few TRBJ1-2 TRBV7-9 CASSEPGTGGTGGYTF TGTGCCAGCAGCGAACCCGGGACAGGGGGAACTGGGGGCTACACCTTC
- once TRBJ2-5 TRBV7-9 CASSLQVQETQYF TGTGCCAGCAGCTTACAGGTACAAGAGACCCAGTACTTC
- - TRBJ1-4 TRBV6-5 CASSYSKNEKLFF TGTGCCAGCAGTTACTCCAAAAATGAAAAACTGTTTTTT
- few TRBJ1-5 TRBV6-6 CASTLQGVGNQPQHF TGTGCCAGCACCCTTCAAGGAGTGGGCAATCAGCCCCAGCATTTT
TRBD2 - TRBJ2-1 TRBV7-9 CASSGRGGVVKYNEQFF TGTGCCAGCAGCGGAAGGGGAGGGGTAGTTAAGTACAATGAGCAGTTCTTC
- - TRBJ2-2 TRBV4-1 CASSPTGLGRTARREPGELFF TGCGCCAGCAGCCCGACAGGGTTGGGTCGGACCGCCAGACGGGAGCCCGGGGAGCTGTTTTTT
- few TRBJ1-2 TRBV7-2 CASSLSWAPLDYTF TGTGCCAGCAGCCTTTCCTGGGCGCCGTTGGACTACACCTTC
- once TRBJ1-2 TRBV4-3 CASRDRDAYGYTF TGCGCCAGCAGGGACCGGGATGCATATGGCTACACCTTC
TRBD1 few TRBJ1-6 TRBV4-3 CASSQGDHRQGYNSPLHF TGCGCCAGCAGCCAGGGAGACCACCGACAGGGTTATAATTCACCCCTCCACTTT
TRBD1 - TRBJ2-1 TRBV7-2 CASSNRGRDEQFF TGTGCCAGCAGCAACAGGGGGCGGGATGAGCAGTTCTTC
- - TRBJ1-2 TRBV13 CASSTYQGYGYTF TGTGCCAGCAGCACATATCAGGGGTATGGCTACACCTTC
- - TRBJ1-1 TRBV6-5 CASSYHRAGGTEAFF TGTGCCAGCAGTTATCACAGGGCGGGTGGCACTGAAGCTTTCTTT
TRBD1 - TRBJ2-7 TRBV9 CASSVGGQAFSYEQYF TGTGCCAGCAGCGTCGGCGGACAGGCATTTTCCTACGAGCAGTACTTC
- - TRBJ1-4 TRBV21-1 CASSSNRVGEGEKLFF TGTGCCAGCAGCTCAAATCGGGTCGGGGAGGGGGAAAAACTGTTTTTT
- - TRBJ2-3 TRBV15 CATSRDTGSQYF TGTGCCACCAGCAGAGATACGGGGTCGCAGTATTTT
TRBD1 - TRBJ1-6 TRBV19 CASSRQGNSPLHF TGTGCCAGTAGTCGACAGGGGAATTCACCCCTCCACTTT
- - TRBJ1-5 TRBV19 CASSIGAYSNQPQHF TGTGCCAGTAGTATTGGAGCTTATAGCAATCAGCCCCAGCATTTT
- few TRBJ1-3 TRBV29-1 CSVSATFGNTIYF TGCAGCGTTTCAGCGACTTTTGGAAACACCATATATTTT
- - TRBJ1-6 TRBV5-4 CASSLGQPTVKSPLHF TGTGCCAGCAGCTTGGGACAGCCTACGGTAAAATCACCCCTCCACTTT
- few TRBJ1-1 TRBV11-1 CASSFRGTTEAFF TGTGCCAGCAGCTTCAGGGGAACAACTGAAGCTTTCTTT